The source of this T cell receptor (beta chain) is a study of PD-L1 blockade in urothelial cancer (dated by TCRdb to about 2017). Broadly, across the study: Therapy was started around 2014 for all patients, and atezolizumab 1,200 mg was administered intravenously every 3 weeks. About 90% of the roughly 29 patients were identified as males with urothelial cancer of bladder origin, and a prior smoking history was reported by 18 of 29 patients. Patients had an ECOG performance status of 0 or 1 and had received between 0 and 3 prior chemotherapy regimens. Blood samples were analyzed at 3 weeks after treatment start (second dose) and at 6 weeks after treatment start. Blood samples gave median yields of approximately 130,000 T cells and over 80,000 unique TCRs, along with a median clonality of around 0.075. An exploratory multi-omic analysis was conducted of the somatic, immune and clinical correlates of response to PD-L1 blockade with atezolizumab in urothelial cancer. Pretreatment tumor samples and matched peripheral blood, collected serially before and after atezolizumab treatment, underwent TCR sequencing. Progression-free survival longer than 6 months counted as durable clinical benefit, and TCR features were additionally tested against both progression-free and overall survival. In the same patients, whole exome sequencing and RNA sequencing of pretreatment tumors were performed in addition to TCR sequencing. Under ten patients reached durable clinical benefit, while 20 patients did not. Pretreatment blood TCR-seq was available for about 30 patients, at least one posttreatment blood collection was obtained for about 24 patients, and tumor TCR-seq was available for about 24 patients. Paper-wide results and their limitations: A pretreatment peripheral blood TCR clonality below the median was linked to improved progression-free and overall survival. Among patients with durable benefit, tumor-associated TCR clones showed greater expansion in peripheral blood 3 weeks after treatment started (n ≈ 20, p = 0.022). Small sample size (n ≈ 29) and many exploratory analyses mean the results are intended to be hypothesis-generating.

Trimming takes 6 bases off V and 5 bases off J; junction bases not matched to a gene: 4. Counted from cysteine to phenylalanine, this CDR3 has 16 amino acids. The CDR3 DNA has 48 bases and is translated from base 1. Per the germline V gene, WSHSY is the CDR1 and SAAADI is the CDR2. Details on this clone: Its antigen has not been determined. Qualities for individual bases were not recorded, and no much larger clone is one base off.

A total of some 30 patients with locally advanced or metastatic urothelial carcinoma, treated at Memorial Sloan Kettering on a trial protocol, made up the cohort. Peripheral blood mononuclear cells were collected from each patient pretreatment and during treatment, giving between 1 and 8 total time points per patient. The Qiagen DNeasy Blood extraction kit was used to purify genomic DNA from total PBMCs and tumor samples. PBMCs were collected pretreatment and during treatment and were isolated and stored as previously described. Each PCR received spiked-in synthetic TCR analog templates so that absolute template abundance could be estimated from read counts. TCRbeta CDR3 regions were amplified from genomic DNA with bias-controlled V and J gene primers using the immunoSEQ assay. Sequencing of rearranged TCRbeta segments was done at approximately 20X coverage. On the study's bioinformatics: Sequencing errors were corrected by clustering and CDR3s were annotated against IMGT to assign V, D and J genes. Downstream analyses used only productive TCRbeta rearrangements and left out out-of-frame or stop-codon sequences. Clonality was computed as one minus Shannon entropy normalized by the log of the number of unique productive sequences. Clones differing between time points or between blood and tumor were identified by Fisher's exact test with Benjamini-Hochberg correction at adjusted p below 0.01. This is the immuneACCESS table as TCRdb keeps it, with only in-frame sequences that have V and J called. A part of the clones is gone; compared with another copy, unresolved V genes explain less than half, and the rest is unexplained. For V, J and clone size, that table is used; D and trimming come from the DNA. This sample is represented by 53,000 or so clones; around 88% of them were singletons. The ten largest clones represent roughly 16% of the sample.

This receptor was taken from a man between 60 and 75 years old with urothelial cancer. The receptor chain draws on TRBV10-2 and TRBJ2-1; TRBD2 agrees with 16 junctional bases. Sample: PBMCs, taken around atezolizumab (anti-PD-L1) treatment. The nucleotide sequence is TGCGCCAGCAGGGGACTAGCGGGGGGGCCCAACAATGAGCAGTTCTTC. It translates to CASRGLAGGPNNEQFF.